Sequencing of this TCR beta chain was carried out in a study of blood T cell repertoires in COVID-19. In the study overall: Samples taken during acute and convalescent COVID-19 were collected in the United States, Italy and Spain.

Study processing details: The authors estimated nucleated cell counts from reference gene primer amplification. Clones were read by immunoSEQ multiplex PCR, and TCRdb kept only the in-frame ones, dropping some. The DNA was the basis for D and trimming; V, J and clone size are from that table. The table records about 230,000 clones, roughly 83% of them present only once. A remark on this clone: At one end the junction does not follow the germline gene, possibly because of a read error.

Sequenced input: peripheral blood. The clonotype originates from an older woman with active or convalescent COVID-19.

CDR3 residues: CASSPSGTVSDF. Written as DNA, the CDR3 is TGTGCCAGCAGCCCTAGTGGGACAGTCTCGGATTTT. The chain has TRBV3-1 (or the pseudogene TRBV3-2) and TRBJ2-3, with 7 bases matching TRBD1. Germline-derived CDR1 and CDR2 are LGHDT and YNNKEL (reference sequence). This CDR3 contains 12 residues.